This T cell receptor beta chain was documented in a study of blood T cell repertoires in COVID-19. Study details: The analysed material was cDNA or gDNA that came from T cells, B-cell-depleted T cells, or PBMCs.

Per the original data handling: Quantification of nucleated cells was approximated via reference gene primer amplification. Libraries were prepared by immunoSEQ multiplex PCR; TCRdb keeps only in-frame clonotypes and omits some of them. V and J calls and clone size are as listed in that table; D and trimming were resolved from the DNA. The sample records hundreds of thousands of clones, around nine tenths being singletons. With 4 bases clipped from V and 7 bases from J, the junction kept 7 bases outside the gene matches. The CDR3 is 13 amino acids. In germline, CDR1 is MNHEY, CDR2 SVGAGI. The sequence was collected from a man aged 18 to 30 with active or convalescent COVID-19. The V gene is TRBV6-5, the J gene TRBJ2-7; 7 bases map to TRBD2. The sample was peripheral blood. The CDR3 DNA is TGTGCCAGCAGTTTCCGATGGGGAGGGGAGCAGTACTTC. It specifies CASSFRWGGEQYF.